This T cell receptor (beta chain) stems from a study of blood T cell repertoires in COVID-19. In the study overall: Sites across the United States, Italy and Spain contributed samples from acute and convalescent COVID-19. Nucleic acid was either cDNA or gDNA, and it came from T cells, B-cell-depleted T cells, or PBMCs.

Authors' analysis steps: Reference gene primer amplification gave estimated nucleated cell counts. Clones were read by immunoSEQ multiplex PCR, and TCRdb kept only the in-frame ones, dropping some. The D gene and trimming were derived from the DNA, and the V and J assignments and clone size from that table. The sample holds some 250,000 clones; around nine tenths are singletons and the top ten take approximately 9%. Germline trimming cut 6 bases from V and 4 bases from J; bases unmatched to any gene: 16. Germline-derived CDR1 and CDR2 are ENHRY and SYGVKD. The CDR3 has 18 residues. Two negative PCRs, clearance, or symptom resolution characterized the recovered Cohort 3 donors.

The chain carries TRBV10-3 and TRBJ2-1, with 9 bases identical to TRBD1. The sequence came from a man aged 35 to 55 who had recovered from COVID-19. The sample comprised PBMCs or T cells enriched from blood (not recorded which). DNA for the CDR3: TGTGCCATCAGCACAGGGGGCGAAATAATCGAAGTATACAATGAGCAGTTCTTC. This gives the protein CAISTGGEIIEVYNEQFF.